These 26 T cell receptor beta chains were sequenced from one sample in a study of T cell repertoires in cytomegalovirus infection. No antigen has been identified for these receptors. TCRdb used MiXCR to reprocess the reads, holding one entry per CDR3 protein. Of around 100,000 distinct CDR3 sequences listed, roughly two fifths are singletons. Here the sequenced sample was CD8+ T cells from cultured PBMCs, taken from culture after CMV antigen stimulation. The receptors originated from a human donor in good health (CMV status not recorded). Some clones in this sample may be carry-over from other donors' samples.

This clonotype was seen a few times. The V and J genes are TRBV7-2 and TRBJ2-2; 8 nucleotides align to TRBD2. This CDR3 has 13 amino acids. In germline, CDR1 is SGHTA, CDR2 FQGNSA. Losses at the gene ends were 4 bases for V and 8 bases for J; bases not matched to a gene: 3. The CDR3 DNA follows: TGTGCCAGCAGCTCCGCTAGCGGGGGGGAGCTGTTTTTT. Protein sequence: CASSSASGGELFF.

This clonotype was counted only a few times. V and J are TRBV7-9 and TRBJ2-7; 7 nucleotides line up with TRBD1. The germline gives CDR1 SEHNR, CDR2 FQNEAQ (reference sequence). The CDR3 extends over 12 amino acids. CDR3 sequence: CATTGDPHEQYF. The CDR3 bases are TGTGCTACCACAGGGGACCCCCACGAGCAGTACTTC.

The gene calls are TRBV2 and TRBJ2-5, with D tentatively TRBD1 or TRBD2 (5 bases each). The CDR3 is 16 residues long. The V and J ends lost 1 base and 4 bases respectively, with 16 bases between them. Germline V lookup: CDR1 SNHLY, CDR2 FYNNEI. This CDR3 reads CASSEGGPLGRETQYF. The CDR3 DNA sequence: TGTGCCAGCAGTGAAGGGGGACCCCTAGGGCGAGAGACCCAGTACTTC.

The V and J genes are TRBV5-6 and TRBJ1-2; 10 bases agree with TRBD1. Germline CDR1 and CDR2: SGHDT and YYEEEE. The CDR3 is 12 amino acids. After removal of 4 bases from V and 12 bases from J, the junction contained 6 bases not matched to a gene. In DNA, the CDR3 is TGTGCCAGCAGCGTATCCGGGACAGGGGACACCTTC. It codes for CASSVSGTGDTF.

The chain's CDR3 is CASSLTAFNTGELFF. The CDR3 DNA is TGTGCCAGCAGCTTGACAGCTTTTAACACCGGGGAGCTGTTTTTT. The chain combines TRBV27 with TRBJ2-2; possibly TRBD1 for D (5 bases). From germline, CDR1 is MNHEY and CDR2 SMNVEV (reference sequence). V lost 6 bases, J lost 2 bases, and 13 bases lay in between. There are 15 residues in the CDR3.

The chain joins TRBV3-1 to TRBJ1-1; D gene unclear. V was shortened by 6 bases and J by 5 bases, with 16 bases between the two germline ends. CDR1 and CDR2 (germline): LGHDT, YNNKEL (reference sequence). The CDR3 spans 14 residues. CDR3 DNA sequence: TGTGCCAGCAGGCCTGGAGGGAAAGATACTGAAGCTTTCTTT. The encoded protein is CASRPGGKDTEAFF. Variable domain in full (rest from reference TRBV3-1 and TRBJ1-1): DTAVSQTPKYLVTQMGNDKSIKCEQNLGHDTMYWYKQDSKKFLKIMFSYNNKELIINETVPNRFSPKSPDKAHLNLHINSLELGDSAVYFCASRPGGKDTEAFFGQGTRLTVV.

This clonotype was recorded a few times. In DNA form, the CDR3 reads TGCGCCAGCAGCCCTTTCGGGGCCCTAGCGACTAATGAAAAACTGTTTTTT. Translation: CASSPFGALATNEKLFF. The V and J genes are TRBV4-1 and TRBJ1-4; TRBD1 might be the D (5 bases). Germline loops: CDR1 MGHRA, CDR2 YSYEKL. The CDR3 totals 17 residues. V was shortened by 4 bases and J by 2 bases, with 17 bases between the two germline ends.

V is TRBV2 and J is TRBJ2-2; perhaps D is TRBD1 or TRBD2 (5 bases each). Trimming pared 2 bases from V and 0 bases from J, leaving 7 bases between. CDR1 and CDR2 from the germline V gene are SNHLY and FYNNEI. This CDR3 is built from 15 residues. The CDR3, as DNA: TGTGCCAGCAGTGAAACGGGGCCGAACACCGGGGAGCTGTTTTTT. It codes for CASSETGPNTGELFF.

This clonotype was recorded only once. The V gene is TRBV19, the J gene TRBJ2-7; D unresolved. CDR3 length equals 13 residues. V was cut by 3 bases and J by 5 bases, with 11 bases left in between. CDR1 and CDR2 (germline): LNHDA, SQIVND (reference sequence). The CDR3 DNA follows: TGTGCCAGTAGTATTGTCGTCTATAACGAGCAGTACTTC. This sequence encodes CASSIVVYNEQYF.

About this clonotype: With a much larger clone just one base away, this may be a read error. This CDR3 reads CASSYSIELAGTGGLFF. In DNA form, the CDR3 reads TGTGCCAGCAGTTACTCGATCGAACTAGCGGGCACCGGGGGGCTGTTTTTT. The chain combines TRBV6-5 with TRBJ2-2; 9 positions agree with TRBD2. The CDR3 loop spans 17 amino acids. CDR1 and CDR2 from the germline V gene are MNHEY and SVGAGI.

In DNA, the CDR3 is TGCAGCGTGGGGACCGCGTGGGACACAGATACGCAGTATTTT. It translates to CSVGTAWDTDTQYF. J is TRBJ2-3 and V is TRBV29-1, with D perhaps TRBD1 or TRBD2 (5 bases each). Deletions cut 6 bases from V and 2 bases from J, with 15 bases between. CDR3 length equals 14 residues. Germline V CDR1 and CDR2: SQVTM, ANQGSEA.

The chain is built from TRBV6-2 or TRBV6-3 and TRBJ1-1, with D unclear. The CDR3 consists of 14 residues. V lost 2 bases and J 4 bases, leaving 11 bases between the germline ends. Germline loops: CDR1 MNHEY, CDR2 SVGEGT. This chain's CDR3 is CASSYEPSGTEAFF. As DNA, the CDR3 is TGTGCCAGCAGTTACGAACCCTCGGGCACTGAAGCTTTCTTT.

The chain links TRBV19 to TRBJ2-1, with 7 bases lining up with TRBD2. There are 15 residues in the CDR3. Germline assignment: CDR1 LNHDA and CDR2 SQIVND (reference sequence). The junction had 13 bases not matched to a gene; V was cut back by 10 bases and J by 4 bases. DNA of the CDR3: TGTGCCACCCAACTAGATGAGCGGGGATACAATGAGCAGTTCTTC. Residues: CATQLDERGYNEQFF.

In this sample, this clonotype turned up a few times. CDR3 loop: CASSPRGVGGGAVGEQYF. The CDR3 nucleotides are TGTGCCAGCAGCCCCAGAGGTGTTGGCGGGGGGGCAGTAGGCGAGCAGTACTTC. This rearrangement joins TRBV7-3 to TRBJ2-7, with 9 bases identical to TRBD2. The V and J ends lost 5 bases and 6 bases, in that order; junction bases with no gene match: 20. The CDR3 runs 18 residues. Germline V gene lookup returns CDR1 SGHTA and CDR2 FQGTGA.

Concerning this clonotype: One end of the junction varies from germline; a read error may be responsible. The genes are TRBV4-1 and TRBJ1-1; a weak D match, TRBD1 (5 bases). The V gene's germline CDR1 is MGHRA and CDR2 YSYEKL. The length of the CDR3 is 13 residues. The CDR3 loop reads CASSVTENNEAFF. For the CDR3, the DNA is TGCGCCAGCAGCGTGACAGAGAACAATGAAGCTTTCTTT.

The gene calls are TRBV6-6 and TRBJ1-5; TRBD1 is a possible D gene (5 bases). V was cut by 0 bases and J by 6 bases, with 12 bases left in between. Germline V gives CDR1 MNHNY, CDR2 SVGAGI (reference sequence). The CDR3 covers 15 residues. The DNA for the CDR3 is TGTGCCAGCAGTTACTCCCTCGGACAAACTCAGCCCCAGCATTTT. Translated: CASSYSLGQTQPQHF.

This clonotype has a count of ten or more. The chain employs TRBV7-8 and TRBJ2-7; D may be TRBD1 (5 bases). Trimming pared 4 bases from V and 5 bases from J, leaving 12 bases between. This CDR3 is 13 amino acids long. Per the germline V gene, CDR1 is SGHVS and CDR2 is FQNEAQ. CDR3 sequence: CASSSPEGDEQYF. CDR3 DNA: TGTGCCAGCAGCTCCCCCGAAGGGGACGAGCAGTACTTC. Full variable domain (remainder filled in from reference TRBV7-8 and TRBJ2-7): GAGVSQSPRYKVAKRGQDVALRCDPISGHVSLFWYQQALGQGPEFLTYFQNEAQLDKSGLPSDRFFAERPEGSVSTLKIQRTQQEDSAVYLCASSSPEGDEQYFGPGTRLTVT.

V usage is TRBV4-3 and J usage is TRBJ1-5; D ambiguous. Trimming removed 4 bases at V and 3 bases at J, with 16 bases between. Per germline, CDR1 LGHNA and CDR2 YSLEER. The CDR3 runs 16 residues. CDR3 DNA sequence: TGCGCCAGCAGCCCTCTCGCAGCGAGTTACAATCAGCCCCAGCATTTT. This encodes CASSPLAASYNQPQHF.

This clonotype came up many times. V and J are TRBV11-3 and TRBJ2-1; possible D gene TRBD1, 5 bases. Germline V lookup: CDR1 SGHNT, CDR2 YENEEA. There are 13 residues in the CDR3. The V and J ends lost 5 bases and 0 bases respectively, with 5 bases between them. The CDR3 nucleotides read TGTGCCAGCAGCGACAGCTCCTACAATGAGCAGTTCTTC. This encodes CASSDSSYNEQFF.

This clonotype has more than one count but fewer than ten. The rearrangement uses TRBV10-2 and TRBJ2-1; D might be TRBD1 (7 bases). Germline V CDR1 and CDR2: WSHSY, SAAADI. The CDR3 spans 15 residues. V was cut by 3 bases and J by 8 bases, with 17 bases left in between. CDR3 region: CASSDFRQGGDEQFF. CDR3 in DNA: TGCGCCAGCAGTGATTTCAGACAGGGAGGCGATGAGCAGTTCTTC.

The chain joins TRBV27 to TRBJ1-6, with a possible D match to TRBD1 (6 bases). Deletions cut 2 bases from V and 10 bases from J, with 18 bases between. This CDR3 spans 16 amino acids. CDR1 MNHEY and CDR2 SMNVEV come from the germline V gene (reference sequence). CDR3 nucleotide sequence: TGTGCCAGCAGTTTAGTTGTCGGCAGGGGTAGCTCACCCCTCCACTTT. The encoded protein is CASSLVVGRGSSPLHF.

This clonotype was observed a few times. V is TRBV7-2 and J is TRBJ2-2, with D unclear. Trimming removed 5 bases from V and 0 bases from J, with 16 bases in between. Germline V gene data show CDR1 as SGHTA and CDR2 as FQGNSA. The CDR3 loop spans 17 amino acids. For the CDR3, the DNA is TGTGCCAGCAGCCCCGACCCAGGCGCCGCGAACACCGGGGAGCTGTTTTTT. Its protein product is CASSPDPGAANTGELFF.

V gene TRBV19 combines with J gene TRBJ2-7, with 8 bases matching TRBD2. Per the germline V gene, CDR1 is LNHDA and CDR2 is SQIVND (reference sequence). The V and J ends lost 4 bases and 4 bases, in that order; junction bases with no gene match: 6. This CDR3 comprises 14 residues. The CDR3 loop is CASSTGLAEYEQYF. The CDR3 coding sequence is TGTGCCAGTAGTACCGGACTAGCCGAATACGAGCAGTACTTC.

Only one count was recorded for this clonotype. The chain uses TRBV19 and TRBJ1-2; possible D gene TRBD1, 5 bases. V was trimmed by 3 bases and J by 6 bases, leaving 14 bases between them. Germline values: CDR1 LNHDA, CDR2 SQIVND (reference sequence). The CDR3 spans 14 residues. The CDR3 region is CASSIKGMRNGYTF. CDR3 coding DNA: TGTGCCAGTAGTATTAAGGGGATGCGAAATGGCTACACCTTC. The variable domain in full, with the rest retrieved from reference TRBV19 and TRBJ1-2, is DGGITQSPKYLFRKEGQNVTLSCEQNLNHDAMYWYRQDPGQGLRLIYYSQIVNDFQKGDIAEGYSVSREKKESFPLTVTSAQKNPTAFYLCASSIKGMRNGYTFGSGTRLTVV.

The chain employs TRBV4-1 and TRBJ1-1; tentative D call: TRBD1 (5 bases). The CDR3 spans 14 residues. The V gene lost 4 bases and the J gene lost 4 bases, with 13 bases spanning the gap. Per the germline V gene, CDR1 is MGHRA and CDR2 is YSYEKL. This CDR3 reads CASSLGDGGTEAFF. CDR3 nucleotide sequence: TGCGCCAGCAGCCTCGGCGACGGGGGCACTGAAGCTTTCTTT.

The V call is TRBV5-1, the J call TRBJ1-2; unclear D gene. The germline gives CDR1 SGHRS, CDR2 YFSETQ. The CDR3 has 15 amino acids. Deletions cut 4 bases from V and 6 bases from J, with 19 bases between. The CDR3 sequence is CASSIATVNVDGYTF. Here the CDR3 DNA reads TGCGCCAGCAGCATTGCCACAGTTAATGTGGATGGCTACACCTTC.